Shown below are 3 T cell receptor beta chains from a single sample sequenced in a study. TCRdb passed the RT-PCR reads through MiXCR, listing each CDR3 protein once. The data contain hundreds of thousands of distinct CDR3 sequences, 14% of them singletons. Sequencing input: memory CD4+ T cells from blood. All receptors come from a female donor in good health, serving as a healthy control.

This chain links TRBV7-2 with TRBJ1-2; D not certain. This CDR3 region has 14 residues. Trimming took 3 bases from V and 9 from J, leaving 17 bases between them. Germline CDR1 reads SGHTA; CDR2 reads FQGNSA. CDR3 protein: CASSLPWTGGSYTF. The CDR3 nucleotides read TGTGCCAGCAGCTTGCCATGGACTGGCGGCAGCTACACCTTC.

This clonotype was detected a few times. This chain connects TRBV7-9 to TRBJ1-1, with D maybe TRBD1 (6 bases). Between the trimmed V and J ends, which lost 0 bases and 3 bases, there was a span of 8 bases. The germline CDR1 and CDR2 sequences are SEHNR and FQNEAQ (reference sequence). CDR3 length equals 14 residues. The CDR3 protein is CASSLAGAYTEAFF. The CDR3 nucleotides read TGTGCCAGCAGCTTAGCGGGGGCATACACTGAAGCTTTCTTT.

The chain couples TRBV4-3 to TRBJ1-1; no firm D call. Germline CDR1 is LGHNA and CDR2 is YSLEER. The CDR3 is made up of 15 amino acids. Trimming removed 1 base from V and 0 bases from J, with 9 bases in between. The chain's CDR3 is CASSQGVSLNTEAFF. CDR3 bases: TGCGCCAGCAGCCAAGGTGTCAGCCTGAACACTGAAGCTTTCTTT.